The rows below give T cell receptor beta chains drawn from one sample of a study of T cell changes during pregnancy in multiple sclerosis. Profiled with immunoSEQ multiplex PCR; TCRdb holds only in-frame clones, not every one. Of 30,000 to 40,000 clones in the sample, about 90% are singletons; the top ten hold around 2.8%. The sample was CD4+ T cells from peripheral blood mononuclear cells, taken in the third trimester of pregnancy. The receptors were gathered from a female donor in good health, enrolled as a control in a pregnancy study. Each CDR3 is given with its conserved first and last residue. A D gene is named only where the DNA matches it firmly. A clone size is listed for some rows: how often the clone was seen (once, few, many), or a class if it is expanded.

v_gene,abundance,len,j_gene,d_gene,CDR3aa,CDR3nt
TRBV2,NA,14,TRBJ2-7,NA,CASSEDSLSYEQYF,TGTGCCAGCAGTGAAGACTCCCTCTCCTACGAGCAGTACTTC
TRBV7-2,NA,17,TRBJ1-3,NA,CASSLIIQGFRGNTIYF,TGTGCCAGCAGCTTAATTATTCAGGGATTCCGTGGAAACACCATATATTTT
TRBV21-1,NA,16,TRBJ2-1,NA,CASSKVQRGSYNEQFF,TGTGCCAGCAGCAAAGTTCAGCGGGGCTCCTACAATGAGCAGTTCTTC
TRBV15,NA,14,TRBJ1-1,NA,CATSRRDMNTEAFF,TGTGCCACCAGCAGAAGAGACATGAACACTGAAGCTTTCTTT
TRBV28,NA,14,TRBJ2-7,TRBD2,CASKTSGGGYEQYF,TGTGCCAGCAAAACTAGCGGGGGTGGCTACGAGCAGTACTTC
TRBV5-6,NA,14,TRBJ2-5,TRBD1,CASSSVDREETQYF,TGTGCCAGCAGCTCCGTGGACAGGGAAGAGACCCAGTACTTC
TRBV20-1,NA,10,TRBJ2-1,NA,CSANEEQQFF,TGCAGCGCTAATGAGGAACAGCAGTTCTTC
TRBV4-1,NA,15,TRBJ2-5,TRBD1,CASSQDGRGRETQYF,TGCGCCAGCAGCCAAGATGGCAGGGGGCGAGAGACCCAGTACTTC
TRBV9,few,13,TRBJ2-3,NA,CASSVLETDTQYF,TGTGCCAGCAGCGTCCTAGAAACAGATACGCAGTATTTT
TRBV6-6,NA,16,TRBJ2-2,TRBD2,CASSYATSGRTGELFF,TGTGCCAGCAGTTACGCCACTAGCGGGAGAACCGGGGAGCTGTTTTTT
TRBV7-8,NA,14,TRBJ2-7,NA,CASSPRSGIREQYF,TGTGCCAGCAGTCCTCGTTCAGGGATACGCGAGCAGTACTTC
TRBV27,NA,14,TRBJ2-5,TRBD1,CATSRGQGGETQYF,TGTGCCACCTCTCGGGGACAGGGAGGGGAGACCCAGTACTTC
TRBV25-1,NA,13,TRBJ1-5,NA,CASSVTGTQPQHF,TGTGCCAGCAGTGTAACAGGGACTCAGCCCCAGCATTTT
TRBV18,NA,14,TRBJ2-7,NA,CASSPPNRPYEQYF,TGTGCCAGCTCACCACCGAACAGGCCCTACGAGCAGTACTTC
TRBV5-1,NA,15,TRBJ1-4,TRBD1,CASSHGQGPNEKLFF,TGCGCCAGCAGCCATGGACAGGGGCCTAATGAAAAACTGTTTTTT
TRBV5-1,NA,16,TRBJ2-2,TRBD1,CASSPDRGANTGELFF,TGCGCCAGCAGCCCGGACAGGGGCGCGAACACCGGGGAGCTGTTTTTT
TRBV10-1,NA,15,TRBJ1-5,NA,CASSEPGVGDQPQHF,TGCGCCAGCAGTGAACCGGGGGTAGGTGATCAGCCCCAGCATTTT
TRBV2,NA,13,TRBJ1-3,NA,CASSERGGNTIYF,TGTGCCAGCAGTGAGCGGGGAGGGAACACCATATATTTT
TRBV5-4,NA,13,TRBJ2-3,TRBD2,CASSFPSGGTQYF,TGTGCCAGCAGCTTCCCTAGCGGGGGTACGCAGTATTTT
TRBV5-6,NA,16,TRBJ1-4,NA,CASSSYGQATNEKLFF,TGTGCCAGCAGCTCATACGGACAAGCAACTAATGAAAAACTGTTTTTT
TRBV5-4,NA,15,TRBJ1-3,NA,CAISDGGSGGNTIYF,TGTGCCATTTCGGACGGGGGGTCCGGTGGAAACACCATATATTTT
TRBV7-7,NA,13,TRBJ2-5,TRBD1,CASSPDRGETQYF,TGTGCTAGCAGCCCGGACAGGGGTGAGACCCAGTACTTC
TRBV6-6,NA,15,TRBJ2-2,NA,CASSYSRGSTGELFF,TGTGCCAGCAGTTACTCCCGGGGGTCCACCGGGGAGCTGTTTTTT
TRBV19,NA,13,TRBJ1-5,NA,CASSPQALQPQHF,TGTGCCAGTAGTCCGCAGGCGCTTCAGCCCCAGCATTTT
TRBV4-1,NA,19,TRBJ1-5,NA,CASSQNPAGRGDYNQPQHF,TGCGCCAGCAGCCAAAACCCCGCCGGGAGGGGGGATTATAATCAGCCCCAGCATTTT
TRBV19,NA,15,TRBJ2-3,NA,CASRLAERGTDTQYF,TGTGCCAGTAGACTAGCAGAAAGGGGCACAGATACGCAGTATTTT
TRBV6-6,NA,15,TRBJ2-7,TRBD2,CASSVAGGSSYEQYF,TGTGCCAGCAGTGTAGCGGGGGGGAGCTCCTACGAGCAGTACTTC
TRBV19,NA,14,TRBJ2-7,NA,CASSPATLGVEQYF,TGTGCCAGTAGTCCTGCGACACTGGGTGTAGAGCAGTACTTC
TRBV7-2,NA,15,TRBJ2-5,NA,CASSPETRPKETQYF,TGTGCCAGCAGCCCAGAGACTAGGCCGAAAGAGACCCAGTACTTC
TRBV18,NA,16,TRBJ1-5,TRBD1,CASSPTSMTGRQPQHF,TGTGCCAGCTCCCCAACATCTATGACAGGGCGACAGCCCCAGCATTTT
TRBV5-1,NA,15,TRBJ1-4,TRBD1,CASSPPGQTNEKLFF,TGCGCCAGCAGCCCTCCGGGACAGACTAATGAAAAACTGTTTTTT
TRBV5-6,NA,15,TRBJ2-3,TRBD2,CASSLALAGGDTQYF,TGTGCCAGCAGCTTGGCGTTAGCGGGAGGAGATACGCAGTATTTT
TRBV4-1,NA,15,TRBJ2-3,TRBD1,CASSSPGQGSDTQYF,TGCGCCAGCAGCAGCCCGGGACAGGGCTCAGATACGCAGTATTTT
TRBV10-2,NA,14,TRBJ2-1,TRBD2,CASKYSGGEDEQFF,TGCGCCAGCAAGTACAGCGGGGGGGAGGATGAGCAGTTCTTC
TRBV6-4,once,15,TRBJ2-1,TRBD2,CASSVIAGGRDEQFF,TGTGCCAGCAGTGTGATAGCGGGGGGGCGTGATGAGCAGTTCTTC
TRBV28,NA,15,TRBJ2-3,TRBD2,CASSFSGGARDTQYF,TGTGCCAGCTCCTTTAGCGGGGGGGCCAGGGATACGCAGTATTTT
TRBV7-2,NA,13,TRBJ2-7,NA,CASSLLRDYEQYF,TGTGCCAGCAGCCTACTCAGGGATTACGAGCAGTACTTC
TRBV7-8,NA,16,TRBJ2-7,TRBD1,CASSPQHGTGFNEQYF,TGTGCCAGCAGCCCCCAACACGGGACAGGGTTCAACGAGCAGTACTTC
TRBV9,NA,15,TRBJ2-6,NA,CASKEGGSGANVLTF,TGTGCCAGCAAGGAGGGCGGCTCTGGGGCCAACGTCCTGACTTTC
TRBV10-3,once,13,TRBJ2-7,NA,CAISERQGYEQYF,TGTGCCATCAGTGAGAGGCAGGGCTACGAGCAGTACTTC
TRBV5-1,NA,15,TRBJ2-3,TRBD2,CASSLEAGGGSTQYF,TGCGCCAGCAGCTTGGAGGCGGGGGGAGGGAGTACGCAGTATTTT
TRBV7-7,NA,13,TRBJ2-5,NA,CASSLVSQETQYF,TGTGCCAGCAGCTTAGTATCTCAAGAGACCCAGTACTTC
TRBV19,few,17,TRBJ1-5,TRBD1,CASSRRTGGLRNQPQHF,TGTGCCAGTAGTAGGCGGACAGGGGGCTTACGGAATCAGCCCCAGCATTTT
TRBV27,NA,15,TRBJ2-7,TRBD2,CASSFRAGVGYEQYF,TGTGCCAGCAGTTTCCGAGCGGGGGTAGGCTACGAGCAGTACTTC
TRBV2,NA,14,TRBJ2-1,NA,CASSEAGSHGEQFF,TGTGCCAGCAGTGAAGCCGGGTCACATGGAGAGCAGTTCTTC
TRBV15,NA,17,TRBJ2-3,TRBD1,CATSRGTGERSTDTQYF,TGTGCCACCAGCAGGGGGACAGGGGAGAGGAGCACAGATACGCAGTATTTT
TRBV5-4,NA,14,TRBJ1-2,NA,CASSSTMGARGYTF,TGTGCCAGCAGCTCAACCATGGGGGCTCGGGGCTACACCTTC
TRBV27,once,17,TRBJ1-3,TRBD1,CASSTFIGTGAGNTIYF,TGTGCCAGCAGCACTTTTATCGGGACAGGGGCTGGAAACACCATATATTTT